The present T cell receptor beta chain was sequenced within a study of blood T cell repertoires in COVID-19. Background on the study: T cells, B-cell-depleted T cells, or PBMCs provided the cDNA or gDNA that served as material.

Methods used by the authors: Reference gene primer amplification yielded estimated nucleated cell counts. Assay used: immunoSEQ multiplex PCR; TCRdb lists only in-frame clones, some missing. For V, J and clone size, that table is used; D and trimming come from the DNA. The table has a few hundred thousand clones, approximately 86% seen once. The CDR3 sequence is 15 residues long. V was clipped by 2 bases and J by 3 bases; unmatched bases: 7. Germline CDR1 reads LGHDT; CDR2 reads YNNKEL (reference sequence). The chain carries TRBV3-1 (or the pseudogene TRBV3-2) and TRBJ2-7; 7 bases align to TRBD1. The clonotype comes from a human donor in a cohort sampled during active COVID-19. Sequenced material: peripheral blood. CDR3 DNA: TGTGCCAGCAGCCAACCGACAGGGCGTTACTACGAGCAGTACTTC. Protein sequence: CASSQPTGRYYEQYF.